The entry that follows covers one T cell receptor (beta chain) sequence. Its antigen is not known. The data were taken from a study of pediatric ulcerative colitis. Study-wide findings and caveats: In rectum, acute severe colitis had expanded clones and less diversity. Blood-rectal clonal overlap within each person was significantly higher in ulcerative colitis patients than controls.

Sequenced by immunoSEQ multiplex PCR; TCRdb stores in-frame clones only, minus some. The sample records about 64,000 clones, 75% to 85% being singletons. CDR1 is MNHEY and CDR2 is SMNVEV in the germline V gene (reference sequence). CDR3 length equals 15 residues. Trimming stripped 6 bases from V and 1 base from J, with 13 bases between. The rearrangement uses TRBV27 and TRBJ2-4; a weak D match, TRBD1 (6 bases). The sequenced sample consisted of blood. The clonotype comes from a boy aged 5-17 years with moderate ulcerative colitis. The CDR3 here is CASSPSRGAKNIQYF. The CDR3 DNA sequence: TGTGCCAGCAGCCCCAGTAGGGGGGCCAAAAACATTCAGTACTTC.